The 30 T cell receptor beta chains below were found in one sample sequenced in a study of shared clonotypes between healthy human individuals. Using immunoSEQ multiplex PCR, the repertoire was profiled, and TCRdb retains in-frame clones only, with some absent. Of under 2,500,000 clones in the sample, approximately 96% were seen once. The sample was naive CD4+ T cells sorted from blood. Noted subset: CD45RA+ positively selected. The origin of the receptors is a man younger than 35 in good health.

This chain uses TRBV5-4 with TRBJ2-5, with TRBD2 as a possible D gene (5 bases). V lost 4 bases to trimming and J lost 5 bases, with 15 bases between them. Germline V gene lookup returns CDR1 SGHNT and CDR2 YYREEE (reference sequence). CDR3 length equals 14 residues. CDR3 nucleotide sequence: TGTGCCAGCAGCCCCGGACTCAGATTGGAGACCCAGTACTTC. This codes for CASSPGLRLETQYF.

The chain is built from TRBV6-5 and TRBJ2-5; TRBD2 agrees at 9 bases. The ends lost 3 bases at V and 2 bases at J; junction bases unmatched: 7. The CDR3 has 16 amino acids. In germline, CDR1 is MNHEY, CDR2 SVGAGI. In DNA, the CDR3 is TGTGCCAGCAGTTATGGGCTAGCGGGACCACAAGAGACCCAGTACTTC. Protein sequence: CASSYGLAGPQETQYF.

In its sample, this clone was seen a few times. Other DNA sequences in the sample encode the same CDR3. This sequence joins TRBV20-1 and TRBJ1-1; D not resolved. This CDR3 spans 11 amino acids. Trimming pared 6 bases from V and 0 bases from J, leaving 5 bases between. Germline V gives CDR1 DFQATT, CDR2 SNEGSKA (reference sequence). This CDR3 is CSASMNTEAFF. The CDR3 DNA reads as TGCAGTGCCTCCATGAACACTGAAGCTTTCTTT.

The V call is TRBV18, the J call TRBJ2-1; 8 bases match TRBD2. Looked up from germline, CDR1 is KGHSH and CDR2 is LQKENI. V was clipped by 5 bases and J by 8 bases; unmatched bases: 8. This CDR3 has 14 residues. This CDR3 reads CASSSSGWIDEQFF. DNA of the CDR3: TGTGCCAGCTCATCTAGCGGGTGGATTGATGAGCAGTTCTTC.

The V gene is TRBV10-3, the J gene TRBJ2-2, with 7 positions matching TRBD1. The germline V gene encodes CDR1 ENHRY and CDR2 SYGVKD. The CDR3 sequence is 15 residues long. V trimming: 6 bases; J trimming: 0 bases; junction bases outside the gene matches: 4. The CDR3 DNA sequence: TGTGCCATCAGGAGGGACAGCTCGAACACCGGGGAGCTGTTTTTT. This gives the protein CAIRRDSSNTGELFF.

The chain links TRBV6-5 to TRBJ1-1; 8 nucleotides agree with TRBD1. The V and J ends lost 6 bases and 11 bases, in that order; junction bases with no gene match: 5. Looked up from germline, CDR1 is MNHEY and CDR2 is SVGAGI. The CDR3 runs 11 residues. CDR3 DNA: TGTGCCAGCAGACGGCAGGGGGCTGCTTTCTTT. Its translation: CASRRQGAAFF.

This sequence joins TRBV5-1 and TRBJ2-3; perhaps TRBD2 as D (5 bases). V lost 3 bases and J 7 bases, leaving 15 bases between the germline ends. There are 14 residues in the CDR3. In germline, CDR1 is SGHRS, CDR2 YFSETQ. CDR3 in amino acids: CASSSGLEPYTQYF. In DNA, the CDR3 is TGCGCCAGCAGCTCCGGACTGGAACCCTATACGCAGTATTTT.

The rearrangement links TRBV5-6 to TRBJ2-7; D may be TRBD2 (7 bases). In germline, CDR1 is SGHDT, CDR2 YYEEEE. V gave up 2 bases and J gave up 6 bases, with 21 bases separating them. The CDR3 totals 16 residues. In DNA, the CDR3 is TGTGCCAGCAGCTTCAGGGAGGGGGGGACACGGGCCGAGCAGTACTTC. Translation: CASSFREGGTRAEQYF.

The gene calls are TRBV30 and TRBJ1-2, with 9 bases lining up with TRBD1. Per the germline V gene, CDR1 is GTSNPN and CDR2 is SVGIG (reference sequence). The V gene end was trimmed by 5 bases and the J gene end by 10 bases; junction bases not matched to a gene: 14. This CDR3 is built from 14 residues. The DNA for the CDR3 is TGTGCCTGGGCCCCCGGGACAGGGTCAAGTCTCTACACCTTC. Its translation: CAWAPGTGSSLYTF.

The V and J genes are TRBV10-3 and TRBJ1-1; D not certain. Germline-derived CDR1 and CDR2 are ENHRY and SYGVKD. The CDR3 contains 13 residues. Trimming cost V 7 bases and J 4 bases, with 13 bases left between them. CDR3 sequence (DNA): TGTGCCATCACAGAGACCACAGCCACTGAAGCTTTCTTT. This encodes CAITETTATEAFF.

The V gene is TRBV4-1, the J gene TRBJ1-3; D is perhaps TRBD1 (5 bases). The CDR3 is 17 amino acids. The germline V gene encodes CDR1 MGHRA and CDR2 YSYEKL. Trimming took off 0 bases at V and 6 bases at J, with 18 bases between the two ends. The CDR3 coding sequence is TGCGCCAGCAGCCAAGATACATGGGAACCCGGGGCAAACACCATATATTTT. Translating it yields CASSQDTWEPGANTIYF.

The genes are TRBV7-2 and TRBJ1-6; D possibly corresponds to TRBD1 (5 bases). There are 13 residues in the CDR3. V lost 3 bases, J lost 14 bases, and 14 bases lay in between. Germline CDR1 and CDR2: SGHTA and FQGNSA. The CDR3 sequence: CASSFMTDMSLHF. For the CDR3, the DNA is TGTGCCAGCAGCTTTATGACAGACATGTCCCTCCACTTT.

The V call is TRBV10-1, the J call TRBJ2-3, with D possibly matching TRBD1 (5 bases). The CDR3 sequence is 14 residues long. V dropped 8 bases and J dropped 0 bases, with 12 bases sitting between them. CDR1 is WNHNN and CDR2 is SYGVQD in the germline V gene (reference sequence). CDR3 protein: CASSLQGSTDTQYF. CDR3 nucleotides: TGCGCCAGCTCCCTCCAGGGAAGCACAGATACGCAGTATTTT.

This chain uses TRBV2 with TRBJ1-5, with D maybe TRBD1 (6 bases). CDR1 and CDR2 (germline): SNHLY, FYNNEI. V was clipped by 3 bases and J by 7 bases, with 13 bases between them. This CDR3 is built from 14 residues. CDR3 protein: CASSEEQGGQPQHF. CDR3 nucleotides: TGTGCCAGCAGTGAGGAACAGGGAGGCCAGCCCCAGCATTTT.

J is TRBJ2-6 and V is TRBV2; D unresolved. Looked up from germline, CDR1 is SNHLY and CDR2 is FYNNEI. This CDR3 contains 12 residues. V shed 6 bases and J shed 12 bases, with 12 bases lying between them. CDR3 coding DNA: TGTGCCAGCAGCGTCTACATAGCCGTCCTGACTTTC. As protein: CASSVYIAVLTF.

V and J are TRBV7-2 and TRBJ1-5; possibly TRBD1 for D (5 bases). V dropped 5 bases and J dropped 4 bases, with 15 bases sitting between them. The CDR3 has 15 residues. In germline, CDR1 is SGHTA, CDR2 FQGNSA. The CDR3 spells CASSLLLGGNQPQHF. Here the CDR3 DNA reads TGTGCCAGCAGCCTCCTGCTGGGGGGGAATCAGCCCCAGCATTTT.

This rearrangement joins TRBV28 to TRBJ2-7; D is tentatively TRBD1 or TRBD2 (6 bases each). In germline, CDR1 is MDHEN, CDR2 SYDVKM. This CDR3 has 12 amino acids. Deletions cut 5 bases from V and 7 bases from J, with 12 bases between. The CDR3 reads CASSRGAVEQYF. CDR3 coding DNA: TGTGCCAGCAGTAGGGGGGCCGTTGAGCAGTACTTC.

The CDR3 coding sequence is TGTGCCAGCAGCTTAGGATCGGTGAGCAACACTGAAGCTTTCTTT. Protein sequence: CASSLGSVSNTEAFF. V is TRBV7-8 and J is TRBJ1-1; D call uncertain. From germline, CDR1 is SGHVS and CDR2 FQNEAQ. This CDR3 is 15 amino acids long. The germline V and J ends were trimmed by 1 base and 2 bases, with 11 bases remaining between them.

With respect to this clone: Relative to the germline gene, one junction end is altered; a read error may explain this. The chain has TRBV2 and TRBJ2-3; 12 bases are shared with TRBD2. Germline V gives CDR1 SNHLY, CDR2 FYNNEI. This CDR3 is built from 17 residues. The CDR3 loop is CASREGLAGILTDTQYF. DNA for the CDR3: TGTGCCAGCAGGGAAGGACTAGCGGGGATCCTCACGGATACGCAGTATTTT.

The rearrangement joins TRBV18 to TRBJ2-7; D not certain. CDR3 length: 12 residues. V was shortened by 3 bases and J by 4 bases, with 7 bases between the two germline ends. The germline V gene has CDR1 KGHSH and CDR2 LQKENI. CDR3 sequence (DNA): TGTGCCAGCTCACCTGAAAATTACGAGCAGTACTTC. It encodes CASSPENYEQYF.

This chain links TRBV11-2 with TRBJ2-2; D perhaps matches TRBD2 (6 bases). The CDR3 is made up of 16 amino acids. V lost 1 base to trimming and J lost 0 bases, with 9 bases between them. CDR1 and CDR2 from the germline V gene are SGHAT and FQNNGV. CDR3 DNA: TGTGCCAGCAGCTTAGTGGGCGGGGCGAACACCGGGGAGCTGTTTTTT. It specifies CASSLVGGANTGELFF.

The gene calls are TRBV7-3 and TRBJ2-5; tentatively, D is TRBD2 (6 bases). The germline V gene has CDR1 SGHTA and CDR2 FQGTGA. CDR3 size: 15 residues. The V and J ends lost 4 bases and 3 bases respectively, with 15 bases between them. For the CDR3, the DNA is TGTGCCAGCAGCTCCTGGGGGGAACCCGAAGAGACCCAGTACTTC. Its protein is CASSSWGEPEETQYF.

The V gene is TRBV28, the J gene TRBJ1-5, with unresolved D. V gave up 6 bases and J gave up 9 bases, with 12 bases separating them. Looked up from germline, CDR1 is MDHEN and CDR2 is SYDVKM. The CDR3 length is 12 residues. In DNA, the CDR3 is TGTGCCAGCAGCCTTAACCAAAGGCCCCAGCATTTT. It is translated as CASSLNQRPQHF.

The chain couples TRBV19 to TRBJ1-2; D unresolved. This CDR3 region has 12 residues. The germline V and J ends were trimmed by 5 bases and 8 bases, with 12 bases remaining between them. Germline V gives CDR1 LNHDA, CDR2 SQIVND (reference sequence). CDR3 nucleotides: TGTGCCAGTAGTGTATCCTACTCCGGCTACACCTTC. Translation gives CASSVSYSGYTF.

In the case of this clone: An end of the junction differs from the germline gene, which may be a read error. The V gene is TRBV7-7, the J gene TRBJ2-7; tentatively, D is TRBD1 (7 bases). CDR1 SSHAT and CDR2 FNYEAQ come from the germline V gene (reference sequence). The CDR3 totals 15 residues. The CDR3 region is CASSPSRGAHYEQYF. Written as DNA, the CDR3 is TGTGCTAGCAGCCCAAGCAGGGGGGCACACTACGAGCAGTACTTC.

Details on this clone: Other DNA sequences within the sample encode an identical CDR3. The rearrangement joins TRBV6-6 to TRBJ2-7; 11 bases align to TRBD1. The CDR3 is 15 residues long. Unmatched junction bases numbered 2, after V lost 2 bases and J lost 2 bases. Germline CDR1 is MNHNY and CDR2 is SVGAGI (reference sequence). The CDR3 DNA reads TGTGCCAGCAGTTACGGGGGACAGGGGGCCTACGAGCAGTACTTC. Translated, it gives CASSYGGQGAYEQYF.

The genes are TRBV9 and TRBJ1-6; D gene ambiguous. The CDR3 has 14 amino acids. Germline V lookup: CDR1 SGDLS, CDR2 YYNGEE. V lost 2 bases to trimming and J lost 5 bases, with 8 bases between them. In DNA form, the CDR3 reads TGTGCCAGCAGCGTGCGGGTTGATAATTCACCCCTCCACTTT. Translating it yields CASSVRVDNSPLHF.

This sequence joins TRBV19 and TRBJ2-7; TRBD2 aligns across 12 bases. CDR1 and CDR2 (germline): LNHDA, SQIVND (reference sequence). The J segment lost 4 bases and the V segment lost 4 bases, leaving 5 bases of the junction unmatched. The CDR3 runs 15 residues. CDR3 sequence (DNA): TGTGCCAGTAGTACTACTAGCGGGGGGCGTTACGAGCAGTACTTC. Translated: CASSTTSGGRYEQYF.

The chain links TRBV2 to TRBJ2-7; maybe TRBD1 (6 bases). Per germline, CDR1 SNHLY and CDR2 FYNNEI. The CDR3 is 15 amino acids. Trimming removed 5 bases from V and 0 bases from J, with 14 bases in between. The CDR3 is CASSPGQLPSYEQYF. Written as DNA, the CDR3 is TGTGCCAGCAGTCCTGGACAGCTACCCTCCTACGAGCAGTACTTC.

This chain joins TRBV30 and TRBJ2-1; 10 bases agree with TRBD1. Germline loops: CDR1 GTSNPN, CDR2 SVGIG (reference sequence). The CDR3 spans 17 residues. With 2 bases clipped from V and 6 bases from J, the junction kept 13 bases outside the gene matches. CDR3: CAWSPKGQGIRRNEQFF. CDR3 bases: TGTGCCTGGAGTCCAAAGGGACAGGGGATTCGTCGCAATGAGCAGTTCTTC.